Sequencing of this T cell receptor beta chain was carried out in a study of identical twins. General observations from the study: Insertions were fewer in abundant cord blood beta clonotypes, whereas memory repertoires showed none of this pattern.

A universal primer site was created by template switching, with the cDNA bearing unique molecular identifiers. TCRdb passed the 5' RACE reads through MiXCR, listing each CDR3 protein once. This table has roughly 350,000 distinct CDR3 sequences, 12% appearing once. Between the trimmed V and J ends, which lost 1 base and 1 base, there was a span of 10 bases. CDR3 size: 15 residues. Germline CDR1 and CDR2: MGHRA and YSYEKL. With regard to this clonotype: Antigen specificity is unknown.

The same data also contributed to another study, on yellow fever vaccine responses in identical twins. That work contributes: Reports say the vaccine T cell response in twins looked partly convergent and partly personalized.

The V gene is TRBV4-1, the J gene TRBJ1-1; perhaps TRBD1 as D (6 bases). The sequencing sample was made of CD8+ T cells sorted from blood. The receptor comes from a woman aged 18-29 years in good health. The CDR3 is CASSQVQGQNTEAFF. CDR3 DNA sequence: TGCGCCAGCAGCCAAGTGCAGGGGCAGAACACTGAAGCTTTCTTT.